The rows below give T cell receptor beta chains drawn from one sample of a study of blood T cell repertoires in COVID-19. Assay: immunoSEQ multiplex PCR; the TCRdb copy retains only in-frame clones and omits some. This table has 12,000 or so clones, 85% appearing once. The sequencing sample was made of peripheral blood. Every receptor here comes from a human donor in a cohort sampled during active COVID-19. CDR3s include the opening cysteine and the closing phenylalanine or tryptophan. Fields, in order: V gene, D gene, J gene, clone size, CDR3 protein, CDR3 DNA. D genes are given only for firm matches. Not every row has a clone size; where given, it reads once, few, many or a size class.

TRBV19	TRBD1	TRBJ1-1	once	CATTGDEFTEAFF	TGTGCCACTACAGGGGACGAGTTCACTGAAGCTTTCTTT
TRBV28	TRBD2	TRBJ2-7	NA	CATRLASSYEQYF	TGTGCCACCCGACTAGCGAGTTCCTACGAGCAGTACTTC
TRBV11-2	TRBD2	TRBJ2-3	once	CASSLLAGGADTQYF	TGTGCCAGCAGCCTGCTAGCGGGAGGCGCAGATACGCAGTATTTT
TRBV7-2	TRBD2	TRBJ2-2	NA	CASSTRGGSGELFF	TGTGCCAGCAGCACCCGGGGGGGCTCCGGGGAGCTGTTTTTT
TRBV30	TRBD1	TRBJ1-1	NA	CAWGQTTGSTEAFF	TGTGCCTGGGGCCAAACGACAGGGTCCACTGAAGCTTTCTTT
TRBV18	TRBD1	TRBJ2-7	NA	CASFRDRASYEQYF	TGTGCCAGCTTTCGGGACAGGGCCTCCTACGAGCAGTACTTC
TRBV7-3	TRBD1	TRBJ1-2	NA	CASSLAGQGASGYTF	TGTGCCAGCAGCTTAGCGGGACAGGGGGCCAGTGGCTACACCTTC
TRBV29-1	TRBD1	TRBJ2-1	NA	CSVLKDRGSNEQFF	TGCAGCGTTCTTAAGGACAGGGGCTCCAATGAGCAGTTCTTC
TRBV28	NA	TRBJ2-7	NA	CASSSSPYEQYF	TGTGCCAGCAGTTCCTCCCCCTACGAGCAGTACTTC
TRBV28	TRBD1	TRBJ2-1	NA	CASRKGQVGHEQFF	TGTGCCAGCAGAAAGGGACAGGTGGGGCATGAGCAGTTCTTC
TRBV14	NA	TRBJ2-7	NA	CASSRLDTFYEQYF	TGTGCCAGCAGCCGGCTCGACACCTTCTACGAGCAGTACTTC
TRBV7-9	TRBD2	TRBJ2-1	NA	CASSSGPSGQRSYNEQFF	TGTGCCAGCAGCTCAGGCCCTAGCGGGCAACGATCCTACAATGAGCAGTTCTTC
TRBV19	NA	TRBJ1-1	NA	CASSIVLQNTEAFF	TGTGCCAGTAGTATAGTACTACAAAACACTGAAGCTTTCTTT
TRBV6-1	TRBD2	TRBJ2-3	NA	CASSERTSGRVDTQYF	TGTGCCAGCAGTGAACGGACTAGCGGGAGGGTCGATACGCAGTATTTT
TRBV27	TRBD2	TRBJ2-2	NA	CASSLDYIRGVTGELFF	TGTGCCAGCAGTTTGGACTATATACGGGGGGTCACCGGGGAGCTGTTTTTT
TRBV3-1/TRBV3-2	NA	TRBJ2-2	NA	CASSQGSGRGELFF	TGTGCCAGCAGCCAAGGGAGCGGACGGGGGGAGCTGTTTTTT
TRBV19	TRBD2	TRBJ2-2	NA	CASSRGVSGGITGELFF	TGTGCCAGTAGTAGGGGAGTTTCGGGGGGTATAACCGGGGAGCTGTTTTTT
TRBV9	TRBD1	TRBJ1-1	NA	CASSTRDRGPNTEAFF	TGTGCCAGCAGCACTCGGGACAGGGGGCCGAACACTGAAGCTTTCTTT
TRBV5-1	TRBD2	TRBJ2-7	once	CASSPRAGVSYEQYF	TGCGCCAGCAGCCCCAGGGCGGGAGTCTCCTACGAGCAGTACTTC
TRBV18	NA	TRBJ1-2	once	CASSLSDRTGYGYTF	TGTGCCAGCTCACTATCAGACAGGACTGGCTATGGCTACACCTTC
TRBV6-6	TRBD1	TRBJ2-7	NA	CASSGTGPYEQYF	TGTGCCAGCAGTGGGACAGGGCCCTACGAGCAGTACTTC
TRBV19	TRBD1	TRBJ1-3	NA	CASRAQGESSGNTIYF	TGTGCCAGTAGGGCACAGGGGGAGAGCTCTGGAAACACCATATATTTT
TRBV5-1	NA	TRBJ2-7	NA	CASSPRSSYEQYF	TGCGCCAGCAGCCCCCGTTCCTCCTACGAGCAGTACTTC
TRBV5-5	TRBD2	TRBJ2-3	NA	CASSSWTSGETDTQYF	TGTGCCAGCAGCTCGTGGACTAGCGGGGAGACAGATACGCAGTATTTT